The sequence of this T cell receptor beta chain was determined in a study of beta chain features in type 1 diabetes. Broader study findings: Shorter templates may be favored by PCR, equally so in patients and controls. Type 1 diabetes patients had VDJ junctions that carried fewer insertions and more deletions. A moderate, significant TCRB CDR3 shortening appeared in type 1 diabetes across four CD4+ subsets.

This CDR3 contains 13 residues. V dropped 3 bases and J dropped 6 bases, with 9 bases sitting between them. CDR1 is LNHDA, CDR2 SQIVND, per germline (reference sequence). cDNA synthesis used the whole RNA isolate, giving expressed TCRB sequences. Some clones are missing from TCRdb's copy, which holds only in-frame ones; the method was immunoSEQ multiplex PCR. Of 50,000 to 65,000 clones in the sample, roughly 40% were seen once. Cells sorted by CD45RO/CCR7/CD25/CD127/CD95/CD27 comprised CD4+ naive, central memory, regulatory and stem cell-like memory cells. Each sorted population was over 95% pure. This clone was recorded a few times. The antigen is unknown.

This clonotype originated in a man aged 25-40 years with type 1 diabetes. Sequenced material: Tregs from blood. The V call is TRBV19, the J call TRBJ1-5; D not certain. The CDR3 nucleotides read TGTGCCAGTAGTATCTCGGGGAGTCAGCCCCAGCATTTT. This encodes CASSISGSQPQHF.